This T cell receptor (beta chain) was recovered during a study of blood T cell repertoires in COVID-19. Study at large: The cDNA or gDNA used as material had been derived from T cells, B-cell-depleted T cells, or PBMCs.

Germline V CDR1 and CDR2: LNHNV, YYDKDF (reference sequence). The ends were cut back, 0 bases at V and 13 bases at J, with 16 bases in the middle. The CDR3 sequence is 14 residues long. The count of this clone is one. Original methodology: For nucleated cells, counts were estimated from reference gene primer amplification. Here immunoSEQ multiplex PCR was the method, and the copy in TCRdb shows in-frame clones only, minus some. The D gene and trimming were derived from the DNA, and the V and J assignments and clone size from that table. In the table there are approximately 170,000 clones, 70% to 90% of which are singletons. Those enrolled, adults aged 18 to 89 years, came from 20 to 25 US areas. The study assigned cohorts using participant-reported clinical history.

The receptor comes from a man between 35 and 55 years old who had recovered from COVID-19. The sequencing sample was made of PBMCs or T cells enriched from blood (not recorded which). The chain employs TRBV15 and TRBJ2-1, with TRBD2 as a possible D gene (5 bases). Here the CDR3 DNA reads TGTGCCACCAGCAGAGAACTAGGGTTCCGCCCCCAGTTCTTC. Its translation: CATSRELGFRPQFF.